Listed below are T cell receptor beta chains from one sample, sequenced in a study of blood T cell repertoires in COVID-19. Some clones are missing from TCRdb's copy, which holds only in-frame ones; the method was immunoSEQ multiplex PCR. The top ten hold 16% of the sample, which has 65,000 to 90,000 clones, more than 70% seen once. Source material: peripheral blood. The receptors were sampled from a man in his 70s with active or convalescent COVID-19. Each CDR3 is given with its conserved first and last residue. The D gene is left open where the match is weak. Size tells how often a clone was seen (once, few, many) or the class of an expanded clone, and some rows leave it out.

J: TRBJ1-5; D: NA; V: TRBV19; size: NA; DNA: TGTGCCAGTAGTATAAGGAGGAGGGTAAGCAATCAGCCCCAGCATTTT; CDR3: CASSIRRRVSNQPQHF
J: TRBJ1-5; D: NA; V: TRBV9; size: NA; DNA: TGTGCCAGCAGCGTAGCTGGGGGGGACAATCAGCCCCAGCATTTT; CDR3: CASSVAGGDNQPQHF
J: TRBJ2-4; D: TRBD1; V: TRBV6-2/TRBV6-3; size: NA; DNA: TGTGCCAGCAGCCGCGAAGGGACAGGGAACATTCAGTACTTC; CDR3: CASSREGTGNIQYF
J: TRBJ1-6; D: NA; V: TRBV6-1; size: NA; DNA: TGTGCCAGCAGTGACGGGGGTTTTAATTCACCCCTCCACTTT; CDR3: CASSDGGFNSPLHF
J: TRBJ2-7; D: NA; V: TRBV29-1; size: NA; DNA: TGCAGCGTTTCTCTGACGACTAGATCGAACTACGAGCAGTACTTC; CDR3: CSVSLTTRSNYEQYF
J: TRBJ2-3; D: NA; V: TRBV5-6; size: NA; DNA: TGTGCCAGCAGCTCCCGACGGGCAGATACGCAGTATTTT; CDR3: CASSSRRADTQYF
J: TRBJ2-7; D: NA; V: TRBV5-1; size: few; DNA: TGCGCCAGCAGCTTCCTGGGCTCGCCCTACGAGCAGTACTTC; CDR3: CASSFLGSPYEQYF
J: TRBJ1-6; D: NA; V: TRBV7-9; size: NA; DNA: TGTGCCAGCAGCTTGCGGGGTGATGGTCATTCACCCCTCCACTTT; CDR3: CASSLRGDGHSPLHF
J: TRBJ2-2; D: NA; V: TRBV11-2; size: NA; DNA: TGTGCCAGCAGCAACGAACCCGGGGTGCCGAACACCGGGGAGCTGTTTTTT; CDR3: CASSNEPGVPNTGELFF
J: TRBJ1-6; D: NA; V: TRBV3-1/TRBV3-2; size: few; DNA: TGTGCCAGCAGCCAAGCCGGGGGTAATTCCCCCCTCCACTTT; CDR3: CASSQAGGNSPLHF
J: TRBJ1-2; D: NA; V: TRBV2; size: NA; DNA: TGTGCCAGCAGGCCCTATGGTAGCTACACCTTC; CDR3: CASRPYGSYTF
J: TRBJ1-2; D: NA; V: TRBV19; size: NA; DNA: TGTGCCAGTAGTGTGCTGGCCGGGTTAGGGGATGGCTACACCTTC; CDR3: CASSVLAGLGDGYTF
J: TRBJ2-3; D: TRBD1; V: TRBV30; size: NA; DNA: TGTGCCTGGAGTAAGGGGGCAGGTAGCACAGATACGCAGTATTTT; CDR3: CAWSKGAGSTDTQYF
J: TRBJ2-2; D: NA; V: TRBV5-1; size: NA; DNA: TGCGCCAGCAGCTATCAGGGGCCGAACACCGGGGAGCTGTTTTTT; CDR3: CASSYQGPNTGELFF
J: TRBJ2-7; D: TRBD1; V: TRBV27; size: many; DNA: TGTGCCAGCAGTTCCGAGACAGGGGGATCCTACGAGCAGTACTTC; CDR3: CASSSETGGSYEQYF
J: TRBJ1-6; D: NA; V: TRBV3-1/TRBV3-2; size: NA; DNA: TGTGCCAGCAGCCAGGACATTGATAAGAATTCACCCCTCCACTTT; CDR3: CASSQDIDKNSPLHF
J: TRBJ1-2; D: TRBD1; V: TRBV29-1; size: NA; DNA: TGCAGCGAGCACAGGGGGCGCGGCTACACCTTC; CDR3: CSEHRGRGYTF
J: TRBJ2-3; D: NA; V: TRBV28; size: few; DNA: TGTGCCAGCCGTAGGGGCAGCCATCAGGATACGCAGTATTTT; CDR3: CASRRGSHQDTQYF
J: TRBJ2-7; D: TRBD1; V: TRBV29-1; size: NA; DNA: TGCAGCGCCGGACAGGGGGGAAACGAGCAGTACTTC; CDR3: CSAGQGGNEQYF
J: TRBJ2-5; D: TRBD2; V: TRBV30; size: once; DNA: TGTGCCTGGAGTTTTAAACGGGGGGGCCATCGAGAGACCCAGTACTTC; CDR3: CAWSFKRGGHRETQYF
J: TRBJ2-3; D: TRBD2; V: TRBV6-2/TRBV6-3; size: NA; DNA: TGTGCCAGCAGCCTGGGACTAAGCACAGATACGCAGTATTTT; CDR3: CASSLGLSTDTQYF
J: TRBJ2-7; D: NA; V: TRBV3-1/TRBV3-2; size: NA; DNA: TGTGCCAGCAGCCGTAGGGGGATCTCCTACGAGCAGTACTTC; CDR3: CASSRRGISYEQYF
J: TRBJ2-2; D: NA; V: TRBV11-1; size: NA; DNA: TGTGCCAGCAGCTTAGCAGGGGCGCTGAACACCGGGGAGCTGTTTTTT; CDR3: CASSLAGALNTGELFF
J: TRBJ2-3; D: NA; V: TRBV9; size: NA; DNA: TGTGCCAGCAGCCCCCTTCCGGGGTCCACAGATACGCAGTATTTT; CDR3: CASSPLPGSTDTQYF
J: TRBJ2-1; D: NA; V: TRBV7-6; size: NA; DNA: TGTGCCAGCAGCCCAGGGGTCGTAACCCCTCAGGTATACAATGAGCAGTTCTTC; CDR3: CASSPGVVTPQVYNEQFF
J: TRBJ2-3; D: NA; V: TRBV30; size: few; DNA: TGTGCCTGGAGCCCAGGATCAGATACGCAGTATTTT; CDR3: CAWSPGSDTQYF
J: TRBJ2-5; D: NA; V: TRBV7-3; size: once; DNA: TGTGCCAGCAGCCTCGGTACGCGGGAGACCCAGTACTTC; CDR3: CASSLGTRETQYF
J: TRBJ1-5; D: TRBD1; V: TRBV19; size: few; DNA: TGTGCCAGTACCCCCATTGGACAGGGACGAGCGCCCCAGCATTTT; CDR3: CASTPIGQGRAPQHF
J: TRBJ1-6; D: NA; V: TRBV14; size: NA; DNA: TGTGCCAGCAGCGGGGTCGTAGGGGCTTTCTCGAATTCACCCCTCCACTTT; CDR3: CASSGVVGAFSNSPLHF
J: TRBJ2-7; D: TRBD1; V: TRBV7-8; size: NA; DNA: TGTGCCAGCAGCTGGCGGGACAGGGGAGGCGAGCAGTACTTC; CDR3: CASSWRDRGGEQYF
J: TRBJ2-7; D: NA; V: TRBV7-8; size: NA; DNA: TGTGCCAGCAGCTTAACGAACCCGGGTAACTACGAGCAGTACTTC; CDR3: CASSLTNPGNYEQYF
J: TRBJ1-2; D: TRBD1; V: TRBV27; size: NA; DNA: TGTGCCAGCAGACCTTTACAGGGGGCCCTGAATGGCTACACCTTC; CDR3: CASRPLQGALNGYTF
J: TRBJ2-2; D: NA; V: TRBV10-3; size: NA; DNA: TGTGCCATCAGTGACCAGGACACCGGGGAGCTGTTTTTT; CDR3: CAISDQDTGELFF
J: TRBJ1-5; D: NA; V: TRBV4-1; size: NA; DNA: TGCGCCAGCAGCCAAGAAAAAGGGGCGCGTCAGCCCCAGCATTTT; CDR3: CASSQEKGARQPQHF
J: TRBJ2-5; D: TRBD2; V: TRBV3-1/TRBV3-2; size: NA; DNA: TGTGCCAGCAGTCAAGATTTGGTAGCGGGTCAGGGCCAGTACTTC; CDR3: CASSQDLVAGQGQYF
J: TRBJ2-2; D: NA; V: TRBV6-5; size: NA; DNA: TGTGCCAGCAGGGGTCGCGGTATCACCGGGGAGCTGTTTTTT; CDR3: CASRGRGITGELFF
J: TRBJ2-1; D: TRBD2; V: TRBV5-8; size: once; DNA: TGTGCCAGCATCGAGACTAGCGGGGGTCACGGTGAGCAGTTCTTC; CDR3: CASIETSGGHGEQFF
J: TRBJ1-2; D: NA; V: TRBV29-1; size: once; DNA: TGCAGCACCGGGAGGGAGAAGGAATATGGCTACACCTTC; CDR3: CSTGREKEYGYTF
J: TRBJ1-1; D: NA; V: TRBV18; size: NA; DNA: TGTGCCAGCTCACCAACCGGGTTTACTAATCGGGTCACTGAAGCTTTCTTT; CDR3: CASSPTGFTNRVTEAFF
J: TRBJ1-5; D: TRBD1; V: TRBV6-5; size: NA; DNA: TGTGCCAGCCAAAGGGGGCCTGGCAATCAGCCCCAGCATTTT; CDR3: CASQRGPGNQPQHF
J: TRBJ1-1; D: TRBD1; V: TRBV25-1; size: NA; DNA: TGTGCCAGCGAGCGGACAGGGAATTTAGGGGCTTTCTTT; CDR3: CASERTGNLGAFF
J: TRBJ2-3; D: NA; V: TRBV2; size: once; DNA: TGTGCCAGCGGACGGGATAGCACAGATACGCAGTATTTT; CDR3: CASGRDSTDTQYF
J: TRBJ1-1; D: NA; V: TRBV7-6; size: NA; DNA: TGTGCCAGCAGCTTAGGGTCCGGGGACACTGAAGCTTTCTTT; CDR3: CASSLGSGDTEAFF
J: TRBJ1-5; D: NA; V: TRBV21-1; size: NA; DNA: TGTGCCAGCAGGTCTCGGGGAATTCAGCCCCAGCATTTT; CDR3: CASRSRGIQPQHF
J: TRBJ1-6; D: NA; V: TRBV6-1; size: once; DNA: TGTGCCAGCAGTGAAGATTTTTATAGCTCCTATAATTCACCCCTCCACTTT; CDR3: CASSEDFYSSYNSPLHF
J: TRBJ1-2; D: TRBD1; V: TRBV29-1; size: NA; DNA: TGCAGCGTTGAAACCTCAGGGGGGTCCTATGGCTACACCTTC; CDR3: CSVETSGGSYGYTF
J: TRBJ1-1; D: NA; V: TRBV6-5; size: NA; DNA: TGTGCCAGCAGAAGGACAGAGTGGTCTGAAGCTTTCTTT; CDR3: CASRRTEWSEAFF
J: TRBJ2-2; D: TRBD1; V: TRBV27; size: NA; DNA: TGTGCCAGCAGTCGCACAGGGGGCACCGGGGAGCTGTTTTTT; CDR3: CASSRTGGTGELFF
J: TRBJ2-3; D: NA; V: TRBV19; size: NA; DNA: TGTGCCACAACCGGAGGAGACTACCCCCCGGATACGCAGTATTTT; CDR3: CATTGGDYPPDTQYF
J: TRBJ1-6; D: TRBD1; V: TRBV3-1/TRBV3-2; size: NA; DNA: TGTGCCAGCAGCCAAGGGGGGACAGCTAATTCACCCCTCCACTTT; CDR3: CASSQGGTANSPLHF
J: TRBJ2-2; D: TRBD1; V: TRBV6-4; size: NA; DNA: TGTGCCAGCAAAGGCGGGACAGGGAGGGCCGGGGAGCTGTTTTTT; CDR3: CASKGGTGRAGELFF
J: TRBJ2-7; D: NA; V: TRBV7-9; size: NA; DNA: TGTGCCAGCAGCTTTCAATCCAGTCGGGTCCACGAGCAGTACTTC; CDR3: CASSFQSSRVHEQYF
J: TRBJ1-3; D: TRBD1; V: TRBV11-2; size: NA; DNA: TGTGCCAGCAGCCCACAGGGGGCTGGAAACACCATATATTTT; CDR3: CASSPQGAGNTIYF
J: TRBJ2-7; D: NA; V: TRBV10-2; size: NA; DNA: TGCGCCAGCCAATCGCAGCGGTTCGCCGAGCAGTACTTC; CDR3: CASQSQRFAEQYF
J: TRBJ1-5; D: NA; V: TRBV6-5; size: NA; DNA: TGTGCCAGCAGTTCGCCCCAGGGTCGGCATCAGCCCCAGCATTTT; CDR3: CASSSPQGRHQPQHF
J: TRBJ2-1; D: TRBD1; V: TRBV5-5; size: NA; DNA: TGTGCCAGCAGCCTAGGACAGGGCGTCGACAATGAGCAGTTCTTC; CDR3: CASSLGQGVDNEQFF
J: TRBJ2-1; D: NA; V: TRBV5-4; size: NA; DNA: TGTGCCAGCAGTTTTAGCTATGAGCAGTTCTTC; CDR3: CASSFSYEQFF
J: TRBJ1-2; D: TRBD1; V: TRBV14; size: NA; DNA: TGTGCCAGCAGCCCACTCCGGGACAGGGGGCTTGGCACCTTC; CDR3: CASSPLRDRGLGTF
J: TRBJ2-2; D: NA; V: TRBV12-3/TRBV12-4; size: few; DNA: TGTGCCAGCACCACGCGAGTTGCCGGGGAGCTGTTTTTT; CDR3: CASTTRVAGELFF